The clone carrying this TCR beta chain was observed many times. The TCR beta CDR3 regions underwent amplification using RNA transcripts as the source. First-round RT-PCR with HTBI primers amplified the TCR CDR3 region. TCRdb processed the multiplex PCR reads anew with MiXCR; each CDR3 protein has one entry. This table holds 350,000 or so distinct CDR3 sequences, 15% to 20% found once. This sample was taken from a study of T cells in Graves' hyperthyroidism and ophthalmopathy. Input material: blood. This TCR came from a young woman with Graves' hyperthyroidism that later progressed to Graves' ophthalmopathy.

CDR3 DNA: TGCAGTGCTTGGCGGGGATTCAATGAAGCTTTCTTT. This gives the protein CSAWRGFNEAFF. V is TRBV20-1 and J is TRBJ1-1, with D unresolved. The CDR3 loop spans 12 amino acids. V dropped 5 bases and J dropped 7 bases, with 14 bases sitting between them. Germline CDR1 is DFQATT and CDR2 is SNEGSKA (reference sequence).